Listed below are T cell receptor beta chains from one sample, sequenced in a study of cytomegalovirus exposure and HLA in healthy donors. Method: immunoSEQ multiplex PCR; TCRdb's copy keeps in-frame clones and lacks some. The sample yields 62,000 or so clones, about 90% seen once. Input material: PBMCs. These receptors all stem from a man between 18 and 35 years old in good health and CMV-seronegative. Each CDR3 is given with its conserved first and last residue. The D gene is left open where the match is weak. Clone size appears in some rows only: once, few, many, or a class for an expanded clone.

CDR3nt	CDR3aa	d_gene	abundance	j_gene	v_gene
TGTGCCAGCACAGGGAATTCACCCCTCCACTTT	CASTGNSPLHF	.	.	TRBJ1-6	TRBV6-6
TGTGCCAGCAGCCCTCGTATTGATCAGCCCCAGCATTTT	CASSPRIDQPQHF	.	few	TRBJ1-5	TRBV6-5
TGTGCCAGCAGCTTTTTTCCCGCCCCACCAGGCTATGGCTACACCTTC	CASSFFPAPPGYGYTF	.	.	TRBJ1-2	TRBV7-2
TGTGCCAGCAGCCATGGCGACAGAGTCTACGAGCAGTACTTC	CASSHGDRVYEQYF	.	.	TRBJ2-7	TRBV7-2
TGTGCCAGCAGGGAGAGAGGGATTCAGAATTTCGGGTCTTTCTTT	CASRERGIQNFGSFF	.	.	TRBJ1-1	TRBV2
TGTGCCAGCAGCGGCACTAGCGGGGGTGGAGATACGCAGTATTTT	CASSGTSGGGDTQYF	TRBD2	.	TRBJ2-3	TRBV5-4
TGTGCCAGCAGCTTGGCGGGGGGCATCTACGAGCAGTACTTC	CASSLAGGIYEQYF	.	.	TRBJ2-7	TRBV5-4
TGTGCCAGCTCACCACAGAGGGAGGCTGAGCAGTTCTTC	CASSPQREAEQFF	.	.	TRBJ2-1	TRBV18
TGTGCCAGCAGCGCGCTGGACACAGGGGGCAATGGCTACACCTTC	CASSALDTGGNGYTF	TRBD1	.	TRBJ1-2	TRBV7-9
TGTGCCAGCAGCCGGGACAAGGCCTACGAGCAGTACTTC	CASSRDKAYEQYF	.	.	TRBJ2-7	TRBV6-5
TGTGCCAGCAGTTACCAGGGTAGCAATCAGCCCCAGCATTTT	CASSYQGSNQPQHF	.	.	TRBJ1-5	TRBV6-5
TGTGCCAGCAGCTTAGGACTAGCGGGGGGGGATACGCAGTATTTT	CASSLGLAGGDTQYF	TRBD2	once	TRBJ2-3	TRBV7-2
TGCGCCAGACCTCGGGACAGGGTCCCCTATGGCTACACCTTC	CARPRDRVPYGYTF	TRBD1	.	TRBJ1-2	TRBV23-1
TGTGCCAGCAGCGACAGTGAATCTGGAAACACCATATATTTT	CASSDSESGNTIYF	.	.	TRBJ1-3	TRBV9
TGTGCCAGCAGCGGGACACCCGGAACCGGGGAGCTGTTTTTT	CASSGTPGTGELFF	.	.	TRBJ2-2	TRBV5-6
TGTGCCAGCAGCTTTTACGGACAGGGAGGCACTGAAGCTTTCTTT	CASSFYGQGGTEAFF	TRBD1	.	TRBJ1-1	TRBV7-2
TGTGCCACCTTTCGACAGGACGTAAAGGATGAAAAACTGTTTTTT	CATFRQDVKDEKLFF	.	.	TRBJ1-4	TRBV28
TGTGCCAGCCGGGACAGTACTAACACTGAAGCTTTCTTT	CASRDSTNTEAFF	TRBD1	.	TRBJ1-1	TRBV6-5
TGTGCCAGCAGCTTAGCGCAGACTAGCGGGGGTGAAGAGACCCAGTACTTC	CASSLAQTSGGEETQYF	TRBD2	.	TRBJ2-5	TRBV7-9
TGCGCCAGCAGCCTGGGTGGGACTAGCACAGATACGCAGTATTTT	CASSLGGTSTDTQYF	.	.	TRBJ2-3	TRBV5-1
TGCGCCAGCAGCCTTGGCGGCCACGAGCAGTACTTC	CASSLGGHEQYF	.	.	TRBJ2-7	TRBV5-1
TGCGCCAGCAGCCAAGATATATGGGACCCAGGGGGCACTGAAGCTTTCTTT	CASSQDIWDPGGTEAFF	TRBD1	.	TRBJ1-1	TRBV4-1
TGTGCCAGCAGTTTTTCGACTTCCATTACCATCGGCCTCCACTTT	CASSFSTSITIGLHF	.	once	TRBJ1-6	TRBV27
TGTGCCAGCAGTGCCACAAACTCTGGAAACACCATATATTTT	CASSATNSGNTIYF	.	.	TRBJ1-3	TRBV6-5
TGCGCCAGCAGTAGAGGGACTTCCTACAATGAGCAGTTCTTC	CASSRGTSYNEQFF	.	.	TRBJ2-1	TRBV5-1
TGTGCCAGCAGCTTAGCCGGGGACTATGGCTACACCTTC	CASSLAGDYGYTF	.	.	TRBJ1-2	TRBV7-9
TGTGCCAGCAGCTTAATGGGGACAGGCGAAAAACTGTTTTTT	CASSLMGTGEKLFF	TRBD1	.	TRBJ1-4	TRBV7-3
TGCGCCAGCAGTGAAAAGGGGGACTATGGCTACACCTTC	CASSEKGDYGYTF	.	.	TRBJ1-2	TRBV10-1
TGTGCCAGCAGCCTTCGGGGTCAGGAGCACTATGGCTACACCTTC	CASSLRGQEHYGYTF	.	.	TRBJ1-2	TRBV9
TGTGCCAGCAGTGAACTGGAGAAGGGGAAGGGTGAAAAACTGTTTTTT	CASSELEKGKGEKLFF	.	.	TRBJ1-4	TRBV2
TGTGCCAGCAGCATAGGACAGGCCTCGTATGGCTACACCTTC	CASSIGQASYGYTF	TRBD1	once	TRBJ1-2	TRBV7-8
TGCAGTGCCCACTCTGAGTACGAGCAGTACTTC	CSAHSEYEQYF	.	.	TRBJ2-7	TRBV20-1
TGCAGCGTTGGGACAGGAGATTACAATGAGCAGTTCTTC	CSVGTGDYNEQFF	TRBD1	.	TRBJ2-1	TRBV29-1
TGTGCCAGCAGTGAAGCTACCCGGGACAGGGGTTCACCCCTCCACTTT	CASSEATRDRGSPLHF	TRBD1	.	TRBJ1-6	TRBV6-1
TGTGCCAGCAGCTTAGGGTTATTGACAGGACCCTACGAGCAGTACTTC	CASSLGLLTGPYEQYF	.	.	TRBJ2-7	TRBV7-9
TGTGCCAGCAGTCAAGTGACAGTATCGAGAACTGAAGCTTTCTTT	CASSQVTVSRTEAFF	.	.	TRBJ1-1	TRBV6-5
TGTGCCAGCAGTGACAACAGGGAAGCTCAGCCCCAGCATTTT	CASSDNREAQPQHF	.	few	TRBJ1-5	TRBV2
TGTGCCAGCAGTTTTGGACAGGGTGAGGGCTACACCTTC	CASSFGQGEGYTF	TRBD1	.	TRBJ1-2	TRBV28
TGTGCCAGCTCACCTCTCCAGGGGCAAGAGACCCAGTACTTC	CASSPLQGQETQYF	.	.	TRBJ2-5	TRBV18
TGTGCCAGCAGTGAGACAACCTATGGCTACACCTTC	CASSETTYGYTF	.	.	TRBJ1-2	TRBV2
TGTGCCAGCAGCGTATGGGACAGGGGGGGCGAGCAGTACTTC	CASSVWDRGGEQYF	TRBD1	.	TRBJ2-7	TRBV9
TGTGCCAGCCTGGGGACAGGCTACGAGCAGTACTTC	CASLGTGYEQYF	TRBD1	.	TRBJ2-7	TRBV6-5
TGCAGCGTGGGACAGCAGCCCCAGCATTTT	CSVGQQPQHF	TRBD1	.	TRBJ1-5	TRBV29-1
TGTGCCAGCAGTTTTGCACAGCCGAACACTGAAGCTTTCTTT	CASSFAQPNTEAFF	.	.	TRBJ1-1	TRBV28
TGTGCCAGCAGTGAATTCCCCGAGCAGTACTTC	CASSEFPEQYF	.	.	TRBJ2-7	TRBV25-1
TGTGCCAGCAGCTTATGGGACAGGGGCTCAGGGGGCAATCAGCCCCAGCATTTT	CASSLWDRGSGGNQPQHF	TRBD1	.	TRBJ1-5	TRBV7-8
TGTGCCAGCAGCTTGGGGGACAGTAACTATGGCTACACCTTC	CASSLGDSNYGYTF	TRBD1	.	TRBJ1-2	TRBV5-4
TGTGCCAGCAGCCCGAATCCAGGGATTGTGGCTGAAGCTTTCTTT	CASSPNPGIVAEAFF	.	few	TRBJ1-1	TRBV5-8